This paragraph reports one TCR beta chain. Antigen unknown. The data were obtained in a study of T cell responses to AZD1222 COVID-19 vaccine. Study summary: Second doses were pooled across both intervals (about 4 or about 12 weeks).

The method was immunoSEQ multiplex PCR; TCRdb's version includes in-frame clones alone and lacks a portion of them. This table holds around 110,000 clones, 90% to 95% found once. Findings of the study overall: Regions left unmutated in variants are reportedly the target of nearly half of spike-specific TCRs. Rises in breadth and depth of Spike-specific TCRs came after two AZD1222 doses. Spike was spanned by vaccine-associated CD4 TCRs, with dominance at 160-218 and 743-854.

This sequence originates from an adult in good health. The sample consisted of peripheral blood, taken on day 0 of AZD1222 vaccination.

CDR3 loop: CSVEDRQGPFNTGELFF. CDR3 DNA sequence: TGCAGCGTTGAAGACAGACAGGGCCCCTTTAACACCGGGGAGCTGTTTTTT. The genes are TRBV29-1 and TRBJ2-2; 7 nucleotides agree with TRBD1. J was trimmed by 2 bases and V by 0 bases; bases with no gene match: 9. Per the germline V gene, CDR1 is SQVTM and CDR2 is ANQGSEA. The CDR3 loop spans 17 amino acids.